The entry that follows covers one T cell receptor (beta chain) sequence. Antigen: not known. These data belong to a study of vaccination effects on CD4 cells after COVID-19. Study summary: Early and late time points after vaccination were used to sample a few convalescent patients. After the second dose, samples were taken at median day 72.

Per germline, CDR1 SEHNR and CDR2 FQNEAQ (reference sequence). V shed 2 bases and J 10 bases; nucleotides not matched to a gene: 4. The length of the CDR3 is 13 residues. Data came from immunoSEQ multiplex PCR; TCRdb stores just in-frame clones and leaves some out. The sample records 30,000 to 35,000 clones, roughly four fifths being singletons. Following 10 days of culture, CD4+ T cells were isolated. The person acquired a PCR-confirmed SARS-CoV-2 infection between March and December 2020. The participants, recipients of two vaccine doses, got either BNT162b2 or mRNA-1273. The study, taken as a whole, reports: Marked contraction was observed in infection-induced and vaccine-induced clones late after vaccination. Spike-reactive clones detected post-vaccine in convalescents consisted mainly of new vaccine-induced clones.

V gene TRBV7-9 combines with J gene TRBJ2-1; 8 nucleotides agree with TRBD2. Here the sequenced sample was CD4+ T cells from PBMCs cultured without peptide, taken after COVID-19 vaccination. The origin of this receptor is a human donor who had a prior SARS-CoV-2 infection. CDR3 in amino acids: CASSLPGGTEQFF. The DNA of the CDR3 is TGTGCCAGCAGCTTACCGGGGGGGACAGAGCAGTTCTTC.